The 2 T cell receptor beta chains below all came from one sample that was sequenced in a study of T cells in Graves' hyperthyroidism and ophthalmopathy. Using RNA transcripts as the source, TCR beta CDR3 regions were amplified. A first-round RT-PCR of the TCR CDR3 used the HTBI primer set. In TCRdb, the multiplex PCR reads were re-called with MiXCR into one record per CDR3 protein. The repertoire includes under 800,000 distinct CDR3 sequences, less than 15% of them detected once, and roughly 10% sits in the top ten. Sequences were obtained from blood. The receptors were gathered from a woman under 30 with Graves' hyperthyroidism.

This clonotype appeared a few times. Since a much larger clone is just one base distant, this may be a read error. The chain combines TRBV2 with TRBJ2-5; weak D call: TRBD2 (6 bases). This CDR3 is 14 amino acids long. Per germline, CDR1 SNHLY and CDR2 FYNNEI. CDR3 in amino acids: CAGSRVGGQETQYF. In DNA, the CDR3 is TGTGCCGGCAGCAGGGTGGGGGGTCAAGAGACCCAGTACTTC.

This clonotype came up a few times. V gene TRBV6-1 combines with J gene TRBJ1-4; no firm D call. The CDR3 is 10 amino acids. Trimming took 9 bases from V and 8 from J, leaving 7 bases between them. The germline V gene has CDR1 MNHNS and CDR2 SASEGT. CDR3 region: CASFREKLFF. The DNA for the CDR3 is TGTGCCAGTTTTAGGGAAAAACTGTTTTTT.